Included here is one T cell receptor (beta chain) sequence, with context. Its antigen is undetermined. Assay execution took place at the deep level. This table comes from immunoSEQ multiplex PCR, and its TCRdb copy is limited to in-frame clones, with some not included. The sample holds over a million clones, 70% to 80% seen once. The sample belongs to a study of shared clonotypes between healthy human individuals. Study results and limitations: Despite large depth, sorted-subset datasets appeared incompletely sequenced.

CDR3 size: 17 residues. Trimming at V came to 4 bases and at J to 8 bases, leaving 12 bases not matched to a gene. In germline, CDR1 is SGHNT, CDR2 YYREEE (reference sequence). V usage is TRBV5-4 and J usage is TRBJ1-4; 12 nucleotides match TRBD1. This clonotype was sampled from a man in his late teens or twenties in good health. Sequenced input: memory CD4+ T cells sorted from blood. Noted subset: CD45RA-negative fraction. The CDR3 DNA reads TGTGCCAGCAGCGTCCCGGGACAGGGGGCCAGTAGCGAAAAACTGTTTTTT. Protein: CASSVPGQGASSEKLFF.